This T cell receptor (beta chain) comes out of a study of cytomegalovirus exposure and HLA in healthy donors. With regard to this clone: Its target is not known.

Overall study findings and caveats: An ancestry cluster, one associated with Asian ancestry, reportedly showed fewer N-insertions than the approximately 700-donor mean in a later analysis.

Germline-derived CDR1 and CDR2 are SGHRS and YFSETQ. Trimming took 7 bases from V and 1 from J; bases not matched to a gene: 6. This CDR3 contains 14 residues. This PCR relied on a set of 60 Vbeta primers and 13 Jbeta primers. Assay used: immunoSEQ multiplex PCR; TCRdb lists only in-frame clones, some missing. The sample lists 130,000 or so clones, more than 70% occurring once. The source of this sequence is a woman between 45 and 60 years old in good health and CMV-seropositive. The V and J genes are TRBV5-1 and TRBJ2-3; 7 bases match TRBD1. Sequencing used PBMCs. Here the CDR3 reads CASGADRGTDTQYF. In nucleotides, the CDR3 is TGCGCCAGCGGCGCTGACAGGGGCACAGATACGCAGTATTTT.